Presented here are 19 T cell receptor beta chains from one specimen sequenced in a study of CD8+CD57+ T cells in acquired aplastic anemia. The study profiled TCR beta VDJ and CDR3 using genomic DNA as template. MiXCR was run by TCRdb on the reads, yielding one entry per CDR3 protein. The sample has some 130,000 distinct CDR3 sequences, 41% seen once; the top ten hold 8% to 9.5%. Sequenced: sorted CD4+, CD8+, or CD8+CD57+ T cells (not recorded which) from PBMCs. Receptor source: a human donor in good health, serving as a control.

This clonotype appeared many times. The chain employs TRBV5-6 and TRBJ2-6; D unclear. Germline lookup yields CDR1 SGHDT and CDR2 YYEEEE. The V end lost 4 bases, the J end lost 2 bases, and 10 bases lay between the germline ends. The CDR3 is 15 residues long. CDR3 in amino acids: CASSPSVAGANVLTF. CDR3 DNA sequence: TGTGCCAGCAGCCCGAGTGTGGCTGGGGCCAACGTCCTGACTTTC. Based on the CDR3 plus reference TRBV5-6 and TRBJ2-6, the full variable domain is DAGVTQSPTHLIKTRGQQVTLRCSPKSGHDTVSWYQQALGQGPQFIFQYYEEEERQRGNFPDRFSGHQFPNYSSELNVNALLLGDSALYLCASSPSVAGANVLTFGAGSRLTVL.

V gene TRBV2 combines with J gene TRBJ1-3; D gene ambiguous. Deletions cut 0 bases from V and 0 bases from J, with 12 bases between. Germline-derived CDR1 and CDR2 are SNHLY and FYNNEI. The CDR3 is 17 amino acids. The CDR3 bases are TGTGCCAGCAGTGAAGCTCCGGCCGTTTTCTCTGGAAACACCATATATTTT. Translated, it gives CASSEAPAVFSGNTIYF.

The chain couples TRBV2 to TRBJ1-2; tentative D call: TRBD1 (5 bases). The CDR3 length is 13 residues. Germline V gene lookup returns CDR1 SNHLY and CDR2 FYNNEI. V lost 6 bases and J 8 bases, leaving 16 bases between the germline ends. In nucleotides, the CDR3 is TGTGCCAGCAGCCGGGGGACGTCCTACGGCTACACCTTC. Residues: CASSRGTSYGYTF.

This clonotype was counted at least ten times. The chain combines TRBV20-1 with TRBJ2-7; 12 nucleotides line up with TRBD2. Germline V gene sequence: CDR1 DFQATT, CDR2 SNEGSKA (reference sequence). The CDR3 covers 15 residues. V lost 3 bases, J lost 3 bases, and 6 bases stayed unmatched. The DNA for the CDR3 is TGCAGTGCTAGGCCCACTAGCGGGGGGTTCTACGAGCAGTACTTC. Amino acids: CSARPTSGGFYEQYF.

As regards this clonotype: A clone one base away is much larger, so this may be a read error. This chain joins TRBV4-2 and TRBJ2-3, with 7 bases lining up with TRBD2. V was pared by 4 bases and J by 3 bases, with 10 bases of the junction left unmatched. Germline CDR1 and CDR2: LGHNA and YNFKEQ. This CDR3 region has 16 residues. CDR3 loop: CASSRGEASGTDTQYF. For the CDR3, the DNA is TGTGCCAGCAGCCGAGGGGAGGCTAGCGGAACAGATACGCAGTATTTT.

With respect to this clonotype: This may arise from a read error, as a much more abundant clone is one base away. The gene calls are TRBV20-1 and TRBJ2-4, with 7 nucleotides matching TRBD2. With V trimmed by 1 base and J by 7 bases, 10 bases remained unmatched. The CDR3 runs to 15 residues. The germline V gene encodes CDR1 DFQATT and CDR2 SNEGSKA (reference sequence). CDR3 sequence reads: CSARGGAGSGNIQYF. The CDR3 DNA reads TGCAGTGCTAGAGGAGGAGCGGGAAGTGGCAACATTCAGTACTTC.

This chain connects TRBV6-1 to TRBJ2-5, with 11 bases matching TRBD2. Germline CDR1 is MNHNS and CDR2 is SASEGT. The CDR3 is made up of 16 amino acids. The junction had 12 bases not matched to a gene; V was cut back by 7 bases and J by 5 bases. The CDR3: CASNFVAGGLDETQYF. The CDR3 coding sequence is TGTGCCAGCAACTTCGTAGCGGGGGGGCTGGATGAGACCCAGTACTTC.

This clonotype was recorded only once. In DNA, the CDR3 is TGTGCCAGCAGCTTATCCTCCGGGGATAATCAGCCCCAGCATTTT. This codes for CASSLSSGDNQPQHF. The chain carries TRBV7-8 and TRBJ1-5; D is uncertain. The CDR3 loop spans 15 amino acids. V lost 2 bases to trimming and J lost 4 bases, with 12 bases between them. From germline, CDR1 is SGHVS and CDR2 FQNEAQ.

There are many counts of this clonotype. This chain links TRBV20-1 with TRBJ1-4, with D unresolved. The V end was cut by 3 bases, the J end by 6 bases, with 14 bases between. CDR1 is DFQATT, CDR2 SNEGSKA, per germline (reference sequence). The CDR3 totals 14 residues. DNA of the CDR3: TGCAGTGCTAGCAAAGGGAAGGCGGATGAAAAACTGTTTTTT. Translated, it gives CSASKGKADEKLFF.

Ten or more counts support this clonotype. The chain combines TRBV20-1 with TRBJ2-1; 8 bases are a match to TRBD2. The CDR3 spans 13 residues. Germline trimming cut 5 bases from V and 4 bases from J; bases unmatched to any gene: 4. Germline assignment: CDR1 DFQATT and CDR2 SNEGSKA (reference sequence). For the CDR3, the DNA is TGCAGTGCTCCCGGGGGGGTTTACAATGAGCAGTTCTTC. Translation: CSAPGGVYNEQFF.

This clonotype occurred a few times. The V call is TRBV27, the J call TRBJ1-4, with TRBD1 matching 10 bases. CDR1 and CDR2 (germline): MNHEY, SMNVEV (reference sequence). CDR3 length: 15 residues. The V segment lost 5 bases and the J segment 5 bases; nucleotides outside the gene matches: 5. The DNA of the CDR3 is TGTGCCAGCAGTCCGACAGGGGGCCGAAATGAAAAACTGTTTTTT. Amino acids: CASSPTGGRNEKLFF. The whole variable domain, filled in from reference TRBV27 and TRBJ1-4, reads EAQVTQNPRYLITVTGKKLTVTCSQNMNHEYMSWYRQDPGLGLRQIYYSMNVEVTDKGDVPEGYKVSRKEKRNFPLILESPSPNQTSLYFCASSPTGGRNEKLFFGSGTQLSVL.

This clonotype was seen repeatedly, ten times or more. This chain links TRBV9 with TRBJ2-7, with 7 bases fitting TRBD1. CDR3 length equals 13 residues. V shed 3 bases and J 3 bases; nucleotides not matched to a gene: 3. Germline CDR1 SGDLS, CDR2 YYNGEE. For the CDR3, the DNA is TGTGCCAGCAGCGCAGGACAGGACTACGAGCAGTACTTC. Amino acids: CASSAGQDYEQYF. The full variable domain, with the rest looked up from reference TRBV9 and TRBJ2-7, is DSGVTQTPKHLITATGQRVTLRCSPRSGDLSVYWYQQSLDQGLQFLIQYYNGEERAKGNILERFSAQQFPDLHSELNLSSLELGDSALYFCASSAGQDYEQYFGPGTRLTVT.

Concerning this clonotype: A much larger clone differs from this one at a single base, so this may be a read error. The chain couples TRBV10-3 to TRBJ1-4; D might be TRBD1 (6 bases). Germline CDR1 ENHRY, CDR2 SYGVKD. The CDR3 sequence is 13 residues long. Trimming pared 8 bases from V and 8 bases from J, leaving 15 bases between. CDR3 sequence (DNA): TGTGCCATCGGGAGGGGGGTAGGAGAAAAACTGTTTTTT. This gives the protein CAIGRGVGEKLFF.

This clonotype has a count of ten or more. The gene calls are TRBV7-9 and TRBJ1-1; D ambiguous. The V gene's germline CDR1 is SEHNR and CDR2 FQNEAQ (reference sequence). The germline V and J ends were trimmed by 4 bases and 9 bases, with 15 bases remaining between them. The CDR3 spans 13 residues. This CDR3 reads CASSYASSPKAFF. DNA of the CDR3: TGTGCCAGCAGCTATGCGTCAAGCCCTAAAGCTTTCTTT. Based on the CDR3 plus reference TRBV7-9 and TRBJ1-1, the full variable domain is DTGVSQNPRHKITKRGQNVTFRCDPISEHNRLYWYRQTLGQGPEFLTYFQNEAQLEKSRLLSDRFSAERPKGSFSTLEIQRTEQGDSAMYLCASSYASSPKAFFGQGTRLTVV.

The rearrangement uses TRBV2 and TRBJ2-7; D possibly matches TRBD1 or TRBD2 (7 bases each). CDR3 length: 15 amino acids. V lost 8 bases to trimming and J lost 3 bases, with 20 bases between them. CDR1 is SNHLY, CDR2 FYNNEI, per germline. This CDR3 is CASRQGGGGHYEQYF. In DNA, the CDR3 is TGTGCCAGCCGGCAGGGGGGAGGGGGGCACTACGAGCAGTACTTC.

This clonotype was detected only a few times. This chain uses TRBV6-1 with TRBJ1-1, with TRBD1 as a possible D gene (6 bases). This CDR3 region has 13 residues. CDR1 and CDR2 from the germline V gene are MNHNS and SASEGT. The V gene lost 8 bases and the J gene lost 0 bases, with 10 bases spanning the gap. CDR3 loop: CASPGQLNTEAFF. The CDR3 DNA reads TGTGCCAGCCCAGGACAGTTGAACACTGAAGCTTTCTTT.

The chain uses TRBV5-1 and TRBJ2-1, with 10 bases matching TRBD1. The trim removed 2 bases at V and 1 base at J, leaving 12 bases unmatched. Germline CDR1 and CDR2: SGHRS and YFSETQ. The CDR3 covers 19 residues. The CDR3: CASSFRDRGVRESYNEQFF. Written as DNA, the CDR3 is TGCGCCAGCAGCTTCCGGGACAGGGGAGTGCGGGAGTCCTACAATGAGCAGTTCTTC.

This clonotype was counted many times. The rearrangement uses TRBV29-1 and TRBJ2-1; the D gene is possibly TRBD1 (7 bases). This CDR3 has 14 residues. Germline lookup yields CDR1 SQVTM and CDR2 ANQGSEA. The V and J ends lost 7 bases and 9 bases respectively, with 22 bases between them. For the CDR3, the DNA is TGCAGCGCCGAAAGGGGGCGCGGGGCAAGTGAGCAGTTCTTC. The encoded protein is CSAERGRGASEQFF.

As regards this clonotype: Relative to the germline gene, one junction end is altered; a read error may explain this. The J gene is TRBJ1-4, the V gene TRBV6-1, with D tentatively TRBD1 (6 bases). Germline CDR1 MNHNS, CDR2 SASEGT. The CDR3 runs to 11 residues. The CDR3 loop is CAGSDGGQILF. In nucleotides, the CDR3 is TGTGCCGGCAGTGATGGAGGACAGATACTTTTT.